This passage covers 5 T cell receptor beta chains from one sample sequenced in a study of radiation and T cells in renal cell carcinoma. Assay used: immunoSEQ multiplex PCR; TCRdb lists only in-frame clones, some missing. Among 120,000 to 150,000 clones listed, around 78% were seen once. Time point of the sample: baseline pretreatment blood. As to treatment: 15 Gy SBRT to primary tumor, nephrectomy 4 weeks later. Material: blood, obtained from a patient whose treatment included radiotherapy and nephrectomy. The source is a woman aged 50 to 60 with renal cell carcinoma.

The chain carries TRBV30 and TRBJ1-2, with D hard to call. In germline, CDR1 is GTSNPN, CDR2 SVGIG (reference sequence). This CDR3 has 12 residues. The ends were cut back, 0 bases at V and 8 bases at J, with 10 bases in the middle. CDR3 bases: TGTGCCTGGAGTGTAACCCAATGGGGCTACACCTTC. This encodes CAWSVTQWGYTF. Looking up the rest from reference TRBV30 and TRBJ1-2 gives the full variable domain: SQTIHQWPATLVQPVGSPLSLECTVEGTSNPNLYWYRQAAGRGLQLLFYSVGIGQISSEVPQNLSASRPQDRQFILSSKKLLLSDSGFYLCAWSVTQWGYTFGSGTRLTVV.

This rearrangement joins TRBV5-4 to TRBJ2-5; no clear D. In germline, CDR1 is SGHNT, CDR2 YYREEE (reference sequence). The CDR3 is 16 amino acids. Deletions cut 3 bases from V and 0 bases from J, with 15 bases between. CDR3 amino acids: CASSSYDAPNQETQYF. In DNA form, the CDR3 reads TGTGCCAGCAGCTCCTATGACGCACCGAACCAAGAGACCCAGTACTTC.

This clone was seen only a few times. Written as DNA, the CDR3 is TGTGCCAGCGACCCGACAGGGGGGTTTGGCGAGCAGTACTTC. As protein: CASDPTGGFGEQYF. The chain has TRBV6-1 and TRBJ2-7, with TRBD1 matching over 9 bases. The V and J ends lost 8 bases and 6 bases, in that order; junction bases with no gene match: 11. CDR1 MNHNS and CDR2 SASEGT come from the germline V gene. The CDR3 loop spans 14 amino acids.

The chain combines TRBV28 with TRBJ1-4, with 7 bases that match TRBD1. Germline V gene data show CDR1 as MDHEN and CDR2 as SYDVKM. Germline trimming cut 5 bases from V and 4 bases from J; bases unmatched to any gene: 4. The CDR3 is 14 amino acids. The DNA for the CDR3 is TGTGCCAGCAGTCTGGACAGGATTAATGAAAAACTGTTTTTT. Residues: CASSLDRINEKLFF.

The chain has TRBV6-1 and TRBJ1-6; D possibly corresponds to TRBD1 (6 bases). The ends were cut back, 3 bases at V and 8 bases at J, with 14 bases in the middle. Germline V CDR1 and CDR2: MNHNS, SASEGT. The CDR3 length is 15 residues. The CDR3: CASSDEQGLHSPLHF. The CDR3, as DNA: TGTGCCAGCAGTGATGAACAGGGTCTTCATTCACCCCTCCACTTT.